This T cell receptor (beta chain) was found in a study of T cell responses to AZD1222 COVID-19 vaccine. Study-level points and caveats: Receipt of two AZD1222 doses was followed by a rise in Spike-specific TCR breadth and depth. Females made up more of the donors, who were largely white British, and clonal diversity may have come out too low. Repertoire sampling happened only post peak T cell response.

V shed 3 bases and J shed 7 bases, with 17 bases lying between them. The CDR3 is made up of 15 amino acids. Germline assignment: CDR1 SGHNT and CDR2 YYREEE (reference sequence). On this clone: What it recognizes is unknown.

Using immunoSEQ multiplex PCR, the repertoire was profiled, and TCRdb retains in-frame clones only, with some absent. The profile shows approximately 130,000 clones, 84% of them singletons. The clonotype was recovered from an adult who received the AZD1222 COVID-19 vaccine. Sequencing used peripheral blood, obtained 28 days after the second AZD1222 dose. The rearrangement links TRBV5-4 to TRBJ2-1, with a tentative D call TRBD2 (5 bases). CDR3 sequence: CASSSLQRARNEQFF. The CDR3 DNA follows: TGTGCCAGCAGCTCTCTTCAGAGGGCGCGAAATGAGCAGTTCTTC.